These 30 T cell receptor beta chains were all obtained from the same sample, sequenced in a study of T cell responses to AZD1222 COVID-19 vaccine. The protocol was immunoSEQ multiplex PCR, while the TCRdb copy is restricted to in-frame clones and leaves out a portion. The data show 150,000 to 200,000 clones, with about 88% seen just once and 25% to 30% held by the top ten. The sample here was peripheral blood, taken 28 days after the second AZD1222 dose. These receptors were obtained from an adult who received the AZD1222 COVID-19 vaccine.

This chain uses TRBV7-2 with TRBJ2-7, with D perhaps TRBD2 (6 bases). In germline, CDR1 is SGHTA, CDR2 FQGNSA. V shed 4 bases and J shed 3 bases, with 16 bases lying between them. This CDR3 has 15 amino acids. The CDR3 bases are TGTGCCAGCAGCTCCGGAGGGGTCCATCTCTACGAGCAGTACTTC. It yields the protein CASSSGGVHLYEQYF.

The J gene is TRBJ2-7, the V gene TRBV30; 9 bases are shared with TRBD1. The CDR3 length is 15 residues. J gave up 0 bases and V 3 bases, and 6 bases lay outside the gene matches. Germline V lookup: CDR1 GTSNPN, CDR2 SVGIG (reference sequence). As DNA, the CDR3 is TGTGCCTGGAGACAGGGGGCCTCGAGCTCCTACGAGCAGTACTTC. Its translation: CAWRQGASSSYEQYF.

Here the CDR3 DNA reads TGTGCCAGCAGTAGGACTAGGCAAGAGACCCAGTACTTC. Encoded protein: CASSRTRQETQYF. The rearrangement uses TRBV2 and TRBJ2-5; 7 positions match TRBD2. V lost 5 bases and J lost 2; bases outside the gene matches: 2. Germline assignment: CDR1 SNHLY and CDR2 FYNNEI. The CDR3 has 13 residues.

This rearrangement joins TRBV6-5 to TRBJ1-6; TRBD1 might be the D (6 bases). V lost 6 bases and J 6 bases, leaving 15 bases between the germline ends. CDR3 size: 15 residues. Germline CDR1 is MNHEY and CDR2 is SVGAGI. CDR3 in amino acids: CASSQPRGGNSPLHF. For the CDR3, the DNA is TGTGCCAGCAGCCAACCCAGGGGCGGTAATTCACCCCTCCACTTT.

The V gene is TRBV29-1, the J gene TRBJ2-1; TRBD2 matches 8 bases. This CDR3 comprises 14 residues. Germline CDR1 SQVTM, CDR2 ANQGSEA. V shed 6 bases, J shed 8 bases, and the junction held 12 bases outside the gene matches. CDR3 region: CSVAVGAGGHEQFF. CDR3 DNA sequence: TGCAGCGTGGCTGTCGGGGCGGGAGGACATGAGCAGTTCTTC.

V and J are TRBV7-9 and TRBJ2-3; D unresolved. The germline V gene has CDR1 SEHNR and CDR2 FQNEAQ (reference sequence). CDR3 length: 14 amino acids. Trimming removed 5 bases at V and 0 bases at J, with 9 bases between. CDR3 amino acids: CASSPMPSTDTQYF. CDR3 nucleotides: TGTGCCAGCAGCCCCATGCCGAGCACAGATACGCAGTATTTT.

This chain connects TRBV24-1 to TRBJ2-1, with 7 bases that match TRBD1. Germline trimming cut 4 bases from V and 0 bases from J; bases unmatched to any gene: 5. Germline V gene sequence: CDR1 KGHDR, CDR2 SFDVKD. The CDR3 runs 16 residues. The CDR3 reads CATSDLTGSSYNEQFF. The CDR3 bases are TGTGCCACCAGTGACCTGACAGGGAGCTCCTACAATGAGCAGTTCTTC.

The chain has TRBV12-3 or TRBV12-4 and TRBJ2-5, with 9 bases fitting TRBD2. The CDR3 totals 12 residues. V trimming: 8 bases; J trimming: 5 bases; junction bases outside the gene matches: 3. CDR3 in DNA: TGTGCCAGCGGCGGGAGGGAGGAGACCCAGTACTTC. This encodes CASGGREETQYF.

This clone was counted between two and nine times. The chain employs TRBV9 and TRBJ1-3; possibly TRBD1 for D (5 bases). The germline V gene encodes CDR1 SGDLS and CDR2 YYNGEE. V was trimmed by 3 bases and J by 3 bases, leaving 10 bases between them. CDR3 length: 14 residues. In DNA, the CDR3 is TGTGCCAGCAGCGCCGGGGGACTTGGAAACACCATATATTTT. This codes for CASSAGGLGNTIYF.

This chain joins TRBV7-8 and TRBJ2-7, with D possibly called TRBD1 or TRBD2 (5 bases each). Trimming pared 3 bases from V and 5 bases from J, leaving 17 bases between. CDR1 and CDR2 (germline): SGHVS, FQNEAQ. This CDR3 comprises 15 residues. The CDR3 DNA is TGTGCCAGCAGCTTTCAGGGAAGGGGAGCCAACGAGCAGTACTTC. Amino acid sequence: CASSFQGRGANEQYF.

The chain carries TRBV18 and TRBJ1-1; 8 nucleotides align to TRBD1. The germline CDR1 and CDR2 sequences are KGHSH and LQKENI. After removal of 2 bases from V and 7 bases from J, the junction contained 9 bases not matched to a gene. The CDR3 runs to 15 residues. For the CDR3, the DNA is TGTGCCAGCTCACCAGACAGGGGACGAACAAATGAAGCTTTCTTT. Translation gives CASSPDRGRTNEAFF.

The CDR3 DNA follows: TGCGCCAGCAGCCAAGATCCTGGCCCAGGACGGAACACTGAAGCTTTCTTT. It is translated as CASSQDPGPGRNTEAFF. The chain has TRBV4-1 and TRBJ1-1; D not certain. V dropped 0 bases and J dropped 1 base, with 15 bases sitting between them. The V gene's germline CDR1 is MGHRA and CDR2 YSYEKL. CDR3 length equals 17 residues.

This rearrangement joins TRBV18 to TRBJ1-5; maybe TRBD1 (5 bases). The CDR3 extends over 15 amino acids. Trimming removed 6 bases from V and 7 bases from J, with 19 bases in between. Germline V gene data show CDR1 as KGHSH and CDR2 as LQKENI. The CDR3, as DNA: TGTGCCAGCTCTTACTCCGGGACTGGAGCCCAGCCCCAGCATTTT. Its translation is CASSYSGTGAQPQHF.

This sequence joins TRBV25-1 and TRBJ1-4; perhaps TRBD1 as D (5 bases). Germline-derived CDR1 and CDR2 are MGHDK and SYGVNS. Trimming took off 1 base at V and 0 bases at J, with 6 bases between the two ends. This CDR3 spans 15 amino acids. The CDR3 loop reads CASSEWGATNEKLFF. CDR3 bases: TGTGCCAGCAGTGAATGGGGGGCAACTAATGAAAAACTGTTTTTT.

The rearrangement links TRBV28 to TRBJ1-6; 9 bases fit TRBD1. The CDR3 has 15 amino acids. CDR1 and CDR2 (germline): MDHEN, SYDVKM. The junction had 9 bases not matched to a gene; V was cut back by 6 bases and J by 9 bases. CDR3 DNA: TGTGCCAGCAGCCCACGGACAGGGGAGAGTTCACCCCTCCACTTT. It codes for CASSPRTGESSPLHF.

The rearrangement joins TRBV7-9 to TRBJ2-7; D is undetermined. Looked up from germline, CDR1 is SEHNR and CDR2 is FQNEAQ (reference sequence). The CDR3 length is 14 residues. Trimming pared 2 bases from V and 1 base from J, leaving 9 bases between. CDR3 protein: CASSLQDGSYEQYF. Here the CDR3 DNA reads TGTGCCAGCAGCTTACAGGACGGTTCCTACGAGCAGTACTTC.

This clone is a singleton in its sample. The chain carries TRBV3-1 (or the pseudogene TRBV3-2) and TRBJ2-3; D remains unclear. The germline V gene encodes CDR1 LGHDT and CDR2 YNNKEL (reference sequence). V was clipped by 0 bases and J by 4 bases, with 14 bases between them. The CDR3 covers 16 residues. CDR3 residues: CASSQDGRVRADTQYF. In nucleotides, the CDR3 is TGTGCCAGCAGCCAAGATGGCCGGGTAAGGGCAGATACGCAGTATTTT.

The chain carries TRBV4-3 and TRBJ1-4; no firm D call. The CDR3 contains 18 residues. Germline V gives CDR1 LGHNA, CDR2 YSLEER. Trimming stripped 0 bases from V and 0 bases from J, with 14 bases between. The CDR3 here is CASSQDLLDRATNEKLFF. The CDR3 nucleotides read TGCGCCAGCAGCCAAGATTTGCTAGATAGGGCAACTAATGAAAAACTGTTTTTT.

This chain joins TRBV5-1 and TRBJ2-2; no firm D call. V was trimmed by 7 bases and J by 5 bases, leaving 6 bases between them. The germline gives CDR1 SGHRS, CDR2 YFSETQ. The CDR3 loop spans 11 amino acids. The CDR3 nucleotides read TGCGCCAGCCCCGTGACCGGGGAGCTGTTTTTT. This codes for CASPVTGELFF.

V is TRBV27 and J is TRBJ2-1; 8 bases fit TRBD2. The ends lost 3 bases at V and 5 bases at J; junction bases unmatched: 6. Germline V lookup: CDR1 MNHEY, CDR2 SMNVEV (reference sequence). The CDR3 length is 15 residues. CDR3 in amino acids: CASSFTSGFNNEQFF. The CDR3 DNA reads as TGTGCCAGCAGTTTTACTAGCGGATTCAACAATGAGCAGTTCTTC.

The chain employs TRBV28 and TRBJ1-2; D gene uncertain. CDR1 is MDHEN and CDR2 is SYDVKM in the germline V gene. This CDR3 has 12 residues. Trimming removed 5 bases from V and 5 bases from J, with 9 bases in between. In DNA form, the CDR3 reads TGTGCCAGCAGTGCCCAGACTTATGGCTACACCTTC. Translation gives CASSAQTYGYTF.

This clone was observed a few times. The CDR3 nucleotides are TGTGCCAGCAGCTTAGAGCGCGGGAGCTTTCGCGAGCAGTACTTC. Its translation is CASSLERGSFREQYF. The J gene is TRBJ2-7, the V gene TRBV7-9; 7 nucleotides align to TRBD2. Trimming cost V 1 base and J 6 bases; bases outside gene matches: 9. The CDR3 loop spans 15 amino acids. Germline V gene lookup returns CDR1 SEHNR and CDR2 FQNEAQ (reference sequence).

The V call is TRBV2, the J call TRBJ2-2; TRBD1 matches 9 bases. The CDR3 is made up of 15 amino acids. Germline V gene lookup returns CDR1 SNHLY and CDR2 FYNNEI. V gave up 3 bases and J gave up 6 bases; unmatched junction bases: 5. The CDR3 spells CASSDRGQGAGELFF. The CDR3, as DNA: TGTGCCAGCAGTGACCGGGGACAGGGCGCCGGGGAGCTGTTTTTT.

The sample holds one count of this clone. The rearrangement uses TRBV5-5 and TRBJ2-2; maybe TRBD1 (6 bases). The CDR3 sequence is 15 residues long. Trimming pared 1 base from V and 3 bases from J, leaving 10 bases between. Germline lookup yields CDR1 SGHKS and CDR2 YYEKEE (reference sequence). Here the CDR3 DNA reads TGTGCCAGCAGCTTGACAGGGTGGGACACCGGGGAGCTGTTTTTT. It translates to CASSLTGWDTGELFF.

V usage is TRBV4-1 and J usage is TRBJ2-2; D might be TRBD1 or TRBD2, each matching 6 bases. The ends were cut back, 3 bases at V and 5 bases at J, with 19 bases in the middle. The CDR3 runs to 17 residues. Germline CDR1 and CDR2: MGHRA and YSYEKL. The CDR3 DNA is TGCGCCAGCAGCCACCGGCTCAGGGGCGCGGGGACCGGGGAGCTGTTTTTT. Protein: CASSHRLRGAGTGELFF.

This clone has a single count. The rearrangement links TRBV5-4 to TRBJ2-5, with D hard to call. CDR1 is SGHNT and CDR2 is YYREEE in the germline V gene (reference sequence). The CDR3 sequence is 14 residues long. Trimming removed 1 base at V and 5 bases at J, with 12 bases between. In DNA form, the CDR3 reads TGTGCCAGCAGCTTGTCTACTCCCCCGGAGACCCAGTACTTC. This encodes CASSLSTPPETQYF. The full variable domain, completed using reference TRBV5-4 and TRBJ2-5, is ETGVTQSPTHLIKTRGQQVTLRCSSQSGHNTVSWYQQALGQGPQFIFQYYREEENGRGNFPPRFSGLQFPNYSSELNVNALELDDSALYLCASSLSTPPETQYFGPGTRLLVL.

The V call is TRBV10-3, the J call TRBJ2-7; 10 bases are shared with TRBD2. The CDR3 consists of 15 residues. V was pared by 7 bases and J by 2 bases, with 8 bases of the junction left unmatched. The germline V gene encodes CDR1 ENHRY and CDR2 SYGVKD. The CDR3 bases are TGTGCCATCAAAGGCTCGCTAGCGGGGGCCTACGAGCAGTACTTC. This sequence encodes CAIKGSLAGAYEQYF.

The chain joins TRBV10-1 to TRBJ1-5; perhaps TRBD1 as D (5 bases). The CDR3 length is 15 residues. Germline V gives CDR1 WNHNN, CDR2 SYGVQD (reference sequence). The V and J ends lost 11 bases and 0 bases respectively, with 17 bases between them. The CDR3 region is CAPREQDNSNQPQHF. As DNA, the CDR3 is TGCGCCCCCAGGGAACAGGACAATAGCAATCAGCCCCAGCATTTT.

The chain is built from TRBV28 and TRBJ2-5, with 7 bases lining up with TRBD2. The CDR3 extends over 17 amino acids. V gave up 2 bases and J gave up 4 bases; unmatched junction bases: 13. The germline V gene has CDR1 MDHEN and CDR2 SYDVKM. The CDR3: CASSLSGGRLQPETQYF. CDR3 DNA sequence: TGTGCCAGCAGTTTAAGTGGCGGGAGACTCCAACCAGAGACCCAGTACTTC.

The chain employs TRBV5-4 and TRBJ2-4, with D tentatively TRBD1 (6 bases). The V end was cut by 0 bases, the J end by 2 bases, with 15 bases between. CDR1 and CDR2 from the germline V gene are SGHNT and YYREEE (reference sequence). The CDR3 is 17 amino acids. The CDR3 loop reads CASSLAGQGSSKNIQYF. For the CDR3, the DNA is TGTGCCAGCAGCTTGGCGGGGCAGGGGAGTTCCAAAAACATTCAGTACTTC.